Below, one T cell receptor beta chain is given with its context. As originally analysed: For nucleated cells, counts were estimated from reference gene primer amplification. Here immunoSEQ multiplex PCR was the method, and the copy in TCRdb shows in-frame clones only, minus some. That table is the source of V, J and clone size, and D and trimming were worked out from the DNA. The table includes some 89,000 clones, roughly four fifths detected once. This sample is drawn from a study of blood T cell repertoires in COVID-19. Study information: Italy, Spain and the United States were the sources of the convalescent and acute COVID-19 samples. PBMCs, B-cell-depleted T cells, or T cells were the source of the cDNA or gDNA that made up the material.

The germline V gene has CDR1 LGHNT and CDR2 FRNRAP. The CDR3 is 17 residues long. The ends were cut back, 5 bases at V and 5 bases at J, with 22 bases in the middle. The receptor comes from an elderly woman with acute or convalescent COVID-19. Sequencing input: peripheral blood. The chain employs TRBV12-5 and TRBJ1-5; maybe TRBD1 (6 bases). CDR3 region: CASGPLGDRKGDQPQHF. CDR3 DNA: TGTGCTAGTGGTCCCTTGGGAGACAGGAAGGGGGATCAGCCCCAGCATTTT.